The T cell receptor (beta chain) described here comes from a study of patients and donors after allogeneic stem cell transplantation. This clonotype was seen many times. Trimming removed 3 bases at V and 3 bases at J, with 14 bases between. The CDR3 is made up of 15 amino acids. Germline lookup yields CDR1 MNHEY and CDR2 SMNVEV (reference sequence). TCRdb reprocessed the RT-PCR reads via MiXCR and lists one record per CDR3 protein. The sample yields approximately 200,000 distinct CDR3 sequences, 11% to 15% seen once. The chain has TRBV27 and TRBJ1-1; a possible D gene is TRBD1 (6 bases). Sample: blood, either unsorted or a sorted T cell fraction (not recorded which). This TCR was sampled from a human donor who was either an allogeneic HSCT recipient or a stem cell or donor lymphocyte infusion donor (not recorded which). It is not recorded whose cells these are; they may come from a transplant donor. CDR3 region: CASSLGGGYHTEAFF. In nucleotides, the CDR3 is TGTGCCAGCAGTTTGGGGGGGGGCTATCACACTGAAGCTTTCTTT.